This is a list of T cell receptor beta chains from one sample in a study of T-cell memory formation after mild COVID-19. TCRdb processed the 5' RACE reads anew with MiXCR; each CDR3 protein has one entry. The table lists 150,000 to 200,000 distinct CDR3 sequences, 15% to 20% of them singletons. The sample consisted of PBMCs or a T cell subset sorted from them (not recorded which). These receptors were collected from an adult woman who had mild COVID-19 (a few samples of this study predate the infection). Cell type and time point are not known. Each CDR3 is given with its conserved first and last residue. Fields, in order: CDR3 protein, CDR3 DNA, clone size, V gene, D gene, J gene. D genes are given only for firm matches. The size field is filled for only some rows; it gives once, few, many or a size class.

CASSQGLAGPYEQYF | TGTGCCAGCAGCCAGGGACTAGCGGGCCCCTACGAGCAGTACTTC | . | TRBV14 | TRBD2 | TRBJ2-7
CASSLRALGGSGTDTQYF | TGTGCCAGCAGCTTAAGAGCCCTTGGCGGGAGTGGGACAGATACGCAGTATTTT | few | TRBV7-8 | TRBD2 | TRBJ2-3
CASSFGQGAAFF | TGTGCCAGCAGCTTCGGACAGGGGGCCGCTTTCTTT | few | TRBV7-9 | TRBD1 | TRBJ1-1
CASSLARWGEQFF | TGCGCCAGCAGCTTGGCCAGGTGGGGAGAGCAGTTCTTC | . | TRBV5-1 | . | TRBJ2-1
CASSGQVETQYF | TGTGCCAGCAGTGGACAGGTGGAGACCCAGTACTTC | many | TRBV25-1 | . | TRBJ2-5
CASSEGVGREKLFF | TGTGCCAGCAGTGAGGGTGTCGGAAGAGAAAAACTGTTTTTT | few | TRBV12-3/TRBV12-4 | . | TRBJ1-4
CASSYGQGAYNEQFF | TGCGCCAGCAGTTACGGACAGGGGGCCTACAATGAGCAGTTCTTC | once | TRBV5-1 | TRBD1 | TRBJ2-1
CASSYSGTGYDEAFF | TGTGCCAGCAGTTACTCCGGGACAGGGTATGATGAAGCTTTCTTT | few | TRBV6-5 | TRBD1 | TRBJ1-1
CASSLPGLAWGSYEQYF | TGTGCCAGCAGCTTACCCGGACTAGCGTGGGGCTCCTACGAGCAGTACTTC | many | TRBV7-2 | TRBD2 | TRBJ2-7
CASSTGLASQETQYF | TGCGCCAGCAGCACGGGACTAGCTAGCCAAGAGACCCAGTACTTC | few | TRBV5-1 | TRBD2 | TRBJ2-5
CASSEIRGAGTEAFF | TGCGCCAGCAGCGAGATTAGGGGCGCGGGCACTGAAGCTTTCTTT | few | TRBV5-1 | . | TRBJ1-1
CASSFPWGTSQETQYF | TGCGCCAGCAGCTTTCCTTGGGGGACTAGCCAAGAGACCCAGTACTTC | . | TRBV5-1 | TRBD2 | TRBJ2-5
CSAKQSYEQYF | TGCAGTGCTAAACAATCCTACGAGCAGTACTTC | few | TRBV20-1 | . | TRBJ2-7
CASSMGGNSPLHF | TGTGCCAGCAGTATGGGTGGGAATTCACCCCTCCACTTT | few | TRBV5-5 | . | TRBJ1-6
CASSLRDRENSPLHF | TGTGCCAGTAGTCTCCGGGACAGGGAGAATTCACCCCTCCACTTT | . | TRBV19 | TRBD1 | TRBJ1-6
CSVGRDSRNEQYF | TGCAGCGTGGGGAGGGACAGTAGAAACGAGCAGTACTTC | . | TRBV29-1 | . | TRBJ2-7
CASREGHNEQFF | TGTGCCAGCCGGGAGGGGCACAATGAGCAGTTCTTC | . | TRBV25-1 | TRBD2 | TRBJ2-1
CASSFGNPGELFF | TGTGCCAGCAGCTTCGGCAACCCCGGGGAGCTGTTTTTT | . | TRBV5-6 | . | TRBJ2-2
CSARGGPQETQYF | TGCAGTGCTAGGGGGGGGCCCCAAGAGACCCAGTACTTC | few | TRBV20-1 | . | TRBJ2-5
CASSYSTADTQYF | TGTGCCAGCAGTTACTCGACAGCAGATACGCAGTATTTT | . | TRBV6-5 | . | TRBJ2-3
CASSFSGQGYGYTF | TGCGCCAGCAGCTTCTCGGGACAGGGCTATGGCTACACCTTC | few | TRBV5-1 | TRBD1 | TRBJ1-2
CATSEGAQETQYF | TGTGCCACCAGTGAAGGTGCCCAAGAGACCCAGTACTTC | few | TRBV24-1 | . | TRBJ2-5
CASSLGQSNIQYF | TGTGCCAGCAGCTTGGGCCAGTCAAACATTCAGTACTTC | few | TRBV7-2 | . | TRBJ2-4
CASIDLTGANTGELFF | TGTGCCAGCATAGATCTGACAGGGGCGAACACCGGGGAGCTGTTTTTT | few | TRBV11-2 | TRBD1 | TRBJ2-2
CATSERGPGELFF | TGTGCCACCAGTGAGAGGGGTCCCGGGGAGCTGTTTTTT | few | TRBV24-1 | . | TRBJ2-2
CASSPLGGRATEAFF | TGTGCCAGCAGCCCCCTAGGTGGGCGGGCCACTGAAGCTTTCTTT | once | TRBV12-3/TRBV12-4 | . | TRBJ1-1
CASSWDSFNEQFF | TGTGCCAGCAGCTGGGACAGCTTCAATGAGCAGTTCTTC | . | TRBV7-3 | TRBD1 | TRBJ2-1
CASSLVVAGGDTQYF | TGTGCCAGCAGCTTAGTAGTAGCGGGGGGCGATACGCAGTATTTT | . | TRBV7-2 | TRBD2 | TRBJ2-3
CASSLTRNSGNTIYF | TGTGCCAGCAGCCTGACACGAAACTCTGGAAACACCATATATTTT | . | TRBV4-2 | . | TRBJ1-3
CASRPSADTQYF | TGTGCCAGCAGACCTAGCGCAGATACGCAGTATTTT | . | TRBV6-6 | . | TRBJ2-3
CASSLVPMAETQYF | TGTGCCAGCAGCTTAGTCCCGATGGCGGAGACCCAGTACTTC | few | TRBV7-9 | . | TRBJ2-5
CASYLQGYTF | TGTGCCAGCTACCTCCAGGGCTACACCTTC | . | TRBV2 | . | TRBJ1-2
CASSYNWPTEAFF | TGCGCCAGCAGCTACAACTGGCCCACTGAAGCTTTCTTT | . | TRBV5-1 | . | TRBJ1-1
CASIKGGGGPSNEQFF | TGTGCCAGCATTAAAGGAGGGGGAGGGCCTTCTAATGAGCAGTTCTTC | few | TRBV7-2 | . | TRBJ2-1
CASSLGPGATDTQYF | TGTGCCAGCAGTTTAGGCCCAGGGGCCACAGATACGCAGTATTTT | . | TRBV12-3/TRBV12-4 | . | TRBJ2-3
CASSPEGQGRSYEQYF | TGTGCCAGCAGTCCGGAGGGACAGGGTCGCTCCTACGAGCAGTACTTC | . | TRBV2 | TRBD1 | TRBJ2-7
CASSQVPRGGYGYTF | TGTGCCAGCAGCCAAGTTCCTAGGGGCGGCTATGGCTACACCTTC | . | TRBV3-1 | . | TRBJ1-2
CASSFPTGGSYGYTF | TGTGCCAGCAGTTTTCCAACAGGGGGAAGCTATGGCTACACCTTC | few | TRBV28 | TRBD1 | TRBJ1-2
CASVGGSYGYTF | TGTGCCAGCGTGGGAGGGAGCTATGGCTACACCTTC | . | TRBV7-2 | . | TRBJ1-2
CASSEDLRKFF | TGTGCCAGCAGTGAAGACTTAAGAAAGTTCTTC | . | TRBV6-1 | . | TRBJ2-1
CASSPDVVGASGANVLTF | TGCGCCAGCAGTCCCGACGTTGTCGGAGCCTCTGGGGCCAACGTCCTGACTTTC | . | TRBV5-1 | . | TRBJ2-6
CASSLGGEQYF | TGTGCCAGCAGCTTAGGTGGGGAGCAGTACTTC | many | TRBV12-3/TRBV12-4 | . | TRBJ2-7
CASSIDRAYEQYF | TGTGCCAGCAGCATCGACAGAGCCTACGAGCAGTACTTC | once | TRBV2 | . | TRBJ2-7
CASSFFGTETQYF | TGTGCCAGCAGCTTTTTTGGTACGGAGACCCAGTACTTC | . | TRBV5-4 | . | TRBJ2-5
CASSEGPGANVLTF | TGTGCCAGCAGTGAAGGGCCTGGGGCCAACGTCCTGACTTTC | few | TRBV6-1 | . | TRBJ2-6
CATRDRGGLNEQFF | TGTGCCACCAGGGACAGGGGGGGTTTGAATGAGCAGTTCTTC | few | TRBV6-5 | TRBD1 | TRBJ2-1
CASSPKPVGGHDEQYF | TGTGCCAGCAGCCCGAAACCCGTCGGGGGCCACGACGAGCAGTACTTC | few | TRBV7-8 | . | TRBJ2-7
CASSFRLAGGFSTDTQYF | TGTGCCAGCAGCTTTAGACTAGCGGGAGGGTTTAGCACAGATACGCAGTATTTT | few | TRBV7-2 | TRBD2 | TRBJ2-3